The T cell receptor (beta chain) described here comes from a study of OX40 agonist ivuxolimab in advanced cancers. Findings of the study overall: On average, CD8+ T cells showed a greater number of expanded clones than CD4+.

Profiled with immunoSEQ multiplex PCR; TCRdb holds only in-frame clones, not every one. Here the sample spans tens of thousands of clones, 75% to 95% being singletons. The cohort excluded patients with autoimmune disease history or systemic immunosuppression. Comments on this clone: What it binds is unknown.

This clonotype was obtained from an adult with an advanced solid tumor such as melanoma, head and neck, liver or kidney cancer. The source material was CD4+ or CD8+ T cells sorted from blood, sampled in a trial of the OX40 agonist ivuxolimab.

In DNA form, the CDR3 reads TGCGCCAGCAGCTTGGAATCAGGGGCGGGCACTGAAGCTTTCTTT. Protein sequence: CASSLESGAGTEAFF. This chain links TRBV5-1 with TRBJ1-1; weak D call: TRBD1 (6 bases). Germline V lookup: CDR1 SGHRS, CDR2 YFSETQ. The CDR3 is 15 residues long. V lost 0 bases and J 4 bases, leaving 13 bases between the germline ends.